The 5 T cell receptor beta chains reported below all come from one sample, sequenced in a study of CD8 T cells in ankylosing spondylitis. A single record per CDR3 protein comes from TCRdb applying MiXCR to the 5' RACE reads. The sample lists 250,000 to 300,000 distinct CDR3 sequences, over 15% occurring once. Sample: blood, either unsorted or a sorted T cell fraction (not recorded which). Every receptor here comes from a male donor with ankylosing spondylitis or in good health (not recorded which).

The rearrangement uses TRBV3-1 and TRBJ2-1, with D perhaps matching TRBD1 (6 bases). Germline V gene lookup returns CDR1 LGHDT and CDR2 YNNKEL (reference sequence). The length of the CDR3 is 16 residues. V was shortened by 0 bases and J by 6 bases, with 15 bases between the two germline ends. The CDR3 nucleotides read TGTGCCAGCAGCCAAGATTTATTATCCAGGGGCAATGAGCAGTTCTTC. Its protein product is CASSQDLLSRGNEQFF.

DNA for the CDR3: TGTGCCAGCAGACCAGGGTACGAAAACACCATATATTTT. It codes for CASRPGYENTIYF. This chain joins TRBV28 and TRBJ1-3; tentatively, D is TRBD1 (5 bases). Deletions cut 6 bases from V and 6 bases from J, with 12 bases between. This CDR3 region has 13 residues. In germline, CDR1 is MDHEN, CDR2 SYDVKM.

The genes are TRBV2 and TRBJ2-1; 12 nucleotides line up with TRBD1. This CDR3 has 14 residues. Per germline, CDR1 SNHLY and CDR2 FYNNEI. V was clipped by 4 bases and J by 8 bases; unmatched bases: 3. CDR3 in DNA: TGTGCCAGCAGTGGGGGACAGGGGGCCGATGAGCAGTTCTTC. Amino acid sequence: CASSGGQGADEQFF.

This clonotype was detected only a few times. The chain joins TRBV28 to TRBJ2-2, with a weak D call TRBD1 (6 bases). The CDR3 consists of 14 residues. Trimming took off 8 bases at V and 5 bases at J, with 15 bases between the two ends. Germline assignment: CDR1 MDHEN and CDR2 SYDVKM. The CDR3 DNA reads TGTGCCAGCCGATTCAGGGGTTGGACCGGGGAGCTGTTTTTT. Protein sequence: CASRFRGWTGELFF.

This clonotype showed up just a few times. This chain connects TRBV12-3 or TRBV12-4 to TRBJ1-3; D call uncertain. The CDR3 is 16 amino acids. V lost 0 bases, J lost 0 bases, and 9 bases lay in between. The DNA of the CDR3 is TGTGCCAGCAGTTTAGCACATATGAGCTCTGGAAACACCATATATTTT. Amino acid sequence: CASSLAHMSSGNTIYF.